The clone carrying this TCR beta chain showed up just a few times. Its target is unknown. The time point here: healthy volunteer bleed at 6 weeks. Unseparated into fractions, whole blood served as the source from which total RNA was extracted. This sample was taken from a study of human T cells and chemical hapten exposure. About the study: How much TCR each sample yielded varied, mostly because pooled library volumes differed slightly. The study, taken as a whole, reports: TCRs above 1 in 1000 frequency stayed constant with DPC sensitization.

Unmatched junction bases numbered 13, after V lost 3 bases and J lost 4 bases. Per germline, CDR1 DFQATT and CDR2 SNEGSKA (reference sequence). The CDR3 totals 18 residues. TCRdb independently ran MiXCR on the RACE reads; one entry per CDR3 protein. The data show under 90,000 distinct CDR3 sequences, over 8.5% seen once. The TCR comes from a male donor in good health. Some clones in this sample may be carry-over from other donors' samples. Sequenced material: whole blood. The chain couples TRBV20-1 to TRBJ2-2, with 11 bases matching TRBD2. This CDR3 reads CSASSLAGGPFGTGELFF. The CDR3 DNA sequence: TGCAGTGCTAGTTCTTTAGCGGGGGGGCCGTTTGGCACCGGGGAGCTGTTTTTT.